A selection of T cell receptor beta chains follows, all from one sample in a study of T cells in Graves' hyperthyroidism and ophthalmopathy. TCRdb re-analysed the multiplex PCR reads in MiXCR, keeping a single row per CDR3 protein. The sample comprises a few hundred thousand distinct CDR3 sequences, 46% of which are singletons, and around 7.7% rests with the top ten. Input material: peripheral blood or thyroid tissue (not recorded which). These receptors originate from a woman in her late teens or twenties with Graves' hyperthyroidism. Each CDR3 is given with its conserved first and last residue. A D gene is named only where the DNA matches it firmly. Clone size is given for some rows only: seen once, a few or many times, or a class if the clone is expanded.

DNA: TGTGCCAGCAGCCCAATACCCCTCCGGGGCCGCGGCTACACCTTC
CDR3: CASSPIPLRGRGYTF
J: TRBJ1-2
V: TRBV5-6
length: 15
size: many
D: NA

DNA: TGCAGTGCTAAGACAGCCCGAGGGGACACTGAAGCTTTCTTT
CDR3: CSAKTARGDTEAFF
J: TRBJ1-1
V: TRBV20-1
length: 14
size: many
D: NA

DNA: TGTGCCACCAGCGCAGGAGCGTCAGAGACCCAGTACTTC
CDR3: CATSAGASETQYF
J: TRBJ2-5
V: TRBV15
length: 13
size: NA
D: NA

DNA: TGTGCCAGCAGCCTTGCGGGGGACGGTTACACTGAAGCTTTCTTT
CDR3: CASSLAGDGYTEAFF
J: TRBJ1-1
V: TRBV7-3
length: 15
size: many
D: NA

DNA: TGTGCCATCAGCGGACTAGCGGGAGGGCCATACAATGAGCAGTTCTTC
CDR3: CAISGLAGGPYNEQFF
J: TRBJ2-1
V: TRBV10-3
length: 16
size: once
D: TRBD2

DNA: TGTGCCAGCAGGCCGGACGGCCTAAACTATGGCTACACCTTC
CDR3: CASRPDGLNYGYTF
J: TRBJ1-2
V: TRBV27
length: 14
size: NA
D: NA

DNA: TGTGCCAGCAGAGACCCGGGACTCAGCACAGATACGCAGTATTTT
CDR3: CASRDPGLSTDTQYF
J: TRBJ2-3
V: TRBV7-6
length: 15
size: NA
D: NA

DNA: TGCAGCGGCAAAAGAACTAGCGGGAGTGAAGCTTTCTTT
CDR3: CSGKRTSGSEAFF
J: TRBJ1-1
V: TRBV29-1
length: 13
size: NA
D: NA

DNA: TGTGCCATTTCACAGGGGGGGAACACTGAAGCTTTCTTT
CDR3: CAISQGGNTEAFF
J: TRBJ1-1
V: TRBV10-3
length: 13
size: many
D: TRBD1

DNA: TGTGCCAGCAGCTCGCAGACAGGGGGCGCCTCCTACAATGAGCAGTTCTTC
CDR3: CASSSQTGGASYNEQFF
J: TRBJ2-1
V: TRBV7-2
length: 17
size: NA
D: TRBD1

DNA: TGCGCCAGCAGTAGGGCCGGGGTAAAAGAGACCCAGTACTTC
CDR3: CASSRAGVKETQYF
J: TRBJ2-5
V: TRBV4-3
length: 14
size: many
D: NA

DNA: TGCAGTGCCGGCCCCAGCGGGACAGGGAGTTCACCCCTCCACTTT
CDR3: CSAGPSGTGSSPLHF
J: TRBJ1-6
V: TRBV20-1
length: 15
size: NA
D: TRBD1

DNA: TGTGCCACCAGCCCGTCCGGCGTGAGGCCCCAGCATTTT
CDR3: CATSPSGVRPQHF
J: TRBJ1-5
V: TRBV15
length: 13
size: NA
D: NA

DNA: TGTGCCAGCAGACCCGAGGGGTTGGGTTTCTCCGAGCAGTACTTC
CDR3: CASRPEGLGFSEQYF
J: TRBJ2-7
V: TRBV6-5
length: 15
size: many
D: NA

DNA: TGTGCCATCAGTGGGGGGGACGATTCACTTGGCTACACCTTC
CDR3: CAISGGDDSLGYTF
J: TRBJ1-2
V: TRBV10-3
length: 14
size: NA
D: NA

DNA: TGTGTCGGCAGCTTAGGGGGCCCCACAGATACGCAGTATTTT
CDR3: CVGSLGGPTDTQYF
J: TRBJ2-3
V: TRBV7-6
length: 14
size: NA
D: TRBD1

DNA: TGCAGTGCTAGGGTCCCCGGGGGGTTCTCCCAAGAGACCCAGTACTTC
CDR3: CSARVPGGFSQETQYF
J: TRBJ2-5
V: TRBV20-1
length: 16
size: NA
D: TRBD2

DNA: TGTGCCAGTAGTATGAAAACGAGGGGACAGGGGTTCGCCTACGAGCAGTACTTC
CDR3: CASSMKTRGQGFAYEQYF
J: TRBJ2-7
V: TRBV19
length: 18
size: many
D: TRBD1

DNA: TGTGCCAGTACAAGGGGATGGAATGAAAAACTGTTTTTT
CDR3: CASTRGWNEKLFF
J: TRBJ1-4
V: TRBV2
length: 13
size: NA
D: NA

DNA: TGCAGCGTTGAAGAGGGGGCAGTGAGAACCTTC
CDR3: CSVEEGAVRTF
J: TRBJ1-2
V: TRBV29-1
length: 11
size: NA
D: NA

DNA: TGCAGCACCACGACAGGGGGGGATGAAAAACTGTTCTTT
CDR3: CSTTTGGDEKLFF
J: TRBJ1-4
V: TRBV29-1
length: 13
size: NA
D: TRBD1

DNA: TGTGCCAGCAGCCAGGGGGGTAGAGCTTTCTTT
CDR3: CASSQGGRAFF
J: TRBJ1-1
V: TRBV7-2
length: 11
size: NA
D: TRBD1

DNA: TGCGCCAGCAGCCAAGGTGGGCTAGCGAGGACGAACACCGGGGAGCTGTTTTTT
CDR3: CASSQGGLARTNTGELFF
J: TRBJ2-2
V: TRBV7-3
length: 18
size: NA
D: NA

DNA: TGTGCCAGCTCACCAGCGGGAGGGCCCCACGAGCAGTACTTC
CDR3: CASSPAGGPHEQYF
J: TRBJ2-7
V: TRBV18
length: 14
size: NA
D: TRBD2

DNA: TGCGCCAGCAGCCCCCAGGCGGGACAGGGAAGTTCACCCCTCCACTTT
CDR3: CASSPQAGQGSSPLHF
J: TRBJ1-6
V: TRBV4-3
length: 16
size: many
D: TRBD1

DNA: TGTGCCATCAGTGAGGCTGCCGGACTAGCGGGAGACTACACCGGGGAGCTGTTTTTT
CDR3: CAISEAAGLAGDYTGELFF
J: TRBJ2-2
V: TRBV10-3
length: 19
size: many
D: TRBD2

DNA: TGTGCCAGCAGCCCGGACGGATACTTC
CDR3: CASSPDGYF
J: TRBJ1-2
V: TRBV2
length: 9
size: NA
D: NA

DNA: TGTGCCAGCAGACGGGGGGCCACTGAAGCTTTCTTT
CDR3: CASRRGATEAFF
J: TRBJ1-1
V: TRBV25-1
length: 12
size: once
D: NA

DNA: TGCAGCGCTTACACCACAGGGGTTGGCACTGAAGCTTTCTTT
CDR3: CSAYTTGVGTEAFF
J: TRBJ1-1
V: TRBV29-1
length: 14
size: many
D: TRBD1

DNA: TGTGCCAGCAGAAACCTTGACAGTGAAGCTTTCTTT
CDR3: CASRNLDSEAFF
J: TRBJ1-1
V: TRBV2
length: 12
size: NA
D: NA

DNA: TGTGCCAGCAGCCAGGTGGGGACTAGCGGGAATGAGCAGTTCTTC
CDR3: CASSQVGTSGNEQFF
J: TRBJ2-1
V: TRBV7-3
length: 15
size: NA
D: TRBD2

DNA: TGTGCCATCAGTGACCGCCTCGGCTACACCTTC
CDR3: CAISDRLGYTF
J: TRBJ1-2
V: TRBV10-3
length: 11
size: NA
D: NA

DNA: TGTGCCATCAGTGCTACCGGGACAGATCCTGGCTACACCTTC
CDR3: CAISATGTDPGYTF
J: TRBJ1-2
V: TRBV10-3
length: 14
size: NA
D: TRBD1

DNA: TGTGCCATCAGCGGGGGGCTCACCGGGGAGCTGTTTTTT
CDR3: CAISGGLTGELFF
J: TRBJ2-2
V: TRBV10-3
length: 13
size: NA
D: NA

DNA: TGTGCCAGCAGTGAGCAGGGGGTAGGAAACACCATATATTTT
CDR3: CASSEQGVGNTIYF
J: TRBJ1-3
V: TRBV6-1
length: 14
size: many
D: TRBD1

DNA: TGTGCCAGCAGACACGGGACTAGCGGGAAGAGTGAGCAGTTCTTC
CDR3: CASRHGTSGKSEQFF
J: TRBJ2-1
V: TRBV11-2
length: 15
size: NA
D: TRBD2

DNA: TGTGCCAGCAGCTTACGGTTTATCAGGACTCAGTCCTACAATGAGCAGTACTTC
CDR3: CASSLRFIRTQSYNEQYF
J: TRBJ2-7
V: TRBV7-8
length: 18
size: NA
D: NA

DNA: TGCAGTGCTAGGCCCTCGGCCGAAGATACGCAGTATTTT
CDR3: CSARPSAEDTQYF
J: TRBJ2-3
V: TRBV20-1
length: 13
size: NA
D: NA

DNA: TGTGCCAGCAGCGGGACTAGCGGGAGATTTGGTTTAGAGACCCAGTACTTC
CDR3: CASSGTSGRFGLETQYF
J: TRBJ2-5
V: TRBV25-1
length: 17
size: many
D: TRBD2

DNA: TGTGCCAGCTCACCAATCGAAGTCAGGGGTAGCAATCAGCCCCAGCATTTT
CDR3: CASSPIEVRGSNQPQHF
J: TRBJ1-5
V: TRBV12-3/TRBV12-4
length: 17
size: NA
D: NA

DNA: TGCGCCAGCAGCCCGTCGGGAGCGGGGGAAAAACTGTTTTTT
CDR3: CASSPSGAGEKLFF
J: TRBJ1-4
V: TRBV5-1
length: 14
size: many
D: NA

DNA: TGCAGTGCAACACACCAAGAGACCCAGTACTTC
CDR3: CSATHQETQYF
J: TRBJ2-5
V: TRBV20-1
length: 11
size: NA
D: NA

DNA: TGTGCCACCAGAGCGGACAGGGGACTGACCGGGGAGCTGTTTTTT
CDR3: CATRADRGLTGELFF
J: TRBJ2-2
V: TRBV24-1
length: 15
size: many
D: TRBD1

DNA: TGCAGCGTTGACGACAGCTATGGCTACACCTTC
CDR3: CSVDDSYGYTF
J: TRBJ1-2
V: TRBV29-1
length: 11
size: many
D: NA

DNA: TGTGCCAGCTCACCACCAGGGGCTGGTGGCTACACCTTC
CDR3: CASSPPGAGGYTF
J: TRBJ1-2
V: TRBV18
length: 13
size: few
D: NA

DNA: TGTGCCAGCAGCCAAGATGGCGGCAGGGGGGGAACCGGGGAGCTGTTTTTT
CDR3: CASSQDGGRGGTGELFF
J: TRBJ2-2
V: TRBV7-9
length: 17
size: few
D: NA

DNA: TGCAGCGTTGGGGGGGTAGGGCAGTACTTC
CDR3: CSVGGVGQYF
J: TRBJ2-7
V: TRBV29-1
length: 10
size: NA
D: NA

DNA: TGCAGTGGAGCCCTGAATTCGGCGGATACGCAGTATTTT
CDR3: CSGALNSADTQYF
J: TRBJ2-3
V: TRBV20-1
length: 13
size: once
D: NA

DNA: TGTGCCAGCTTGGCCTGGCTTAATTCACCCCTCCACTTT
CDR3: CASLAWLNSPLHF
J: TRBJ1-6
V: TRBV2
length: 13
size: NA
D: NA

DNA: TGTGCCACCAGCAGAGTATTCGGGAGTGCATACGAGCAGTACTTC
CDR3: CATSRVFGSAYEQYF
J: TRBJ2-7
V: TRBV15
length: 15
size: many
D: NA

DNA: TGCAGTGCAGCCGGAGACAGGGCAAGCGAGACCCAGTACTTC
CDR3: CSAAGDRASETQYF
J: TRBJ2-5
V: TRBV20-1
length: 14
size: NA
D: TRBD1

DNA: TGTGCCAGCAGCCCGGGACAGGAAAACTATGGCTACACCTTC
CDR3: CASSPGQENYGYTF
J: TRBJ1-2
V: TRBV5-8
length: 14
size: NA
D: TRBD1

DNA: TGCAGCGTCGTGAGGACTAGCGGAGAAACCTACGAGCAGTACTTC
CDR3: CSVVRTSGETYEQYF
J: TRBJ2-7
V: TRBV29-1
length: 15
size: NA
D: TRBD2

DNA: TGTGCCAGCAGCAGTGCGCCGTCTCCCGGGACAGAGGCCTACGAGCAGTACTTC
CDR3: CASSSAPSPGTEAYEQYF
J: TRBJ2-7
V: TRBV7-6
length: 18
size: NA
D: TRBD1

DNA: TGTGCCAGCAGTATGCAGTATAGCAATCAGCCCCAGCATTTT
CDR3: CASSMQYSNQPQHF
J: TRBJ1-5
V: TRBV6-1
length: 14
size: many
D: NA

DNA: TGTGCCAGCAGCCGCGGGGGGTTGCGCGTTGAAGCTTTCTTT
CDR3: CASSRGGLRVEAFF
J: TRBJ1-1
V: TRBV12-3/TRBV12-4
length: 14
size: NA
D: NA

DNA: TGCGCCAGCAGCAACCCTCAGGGGACTCAAGAGACCCAGTACTTC
CDR3: CASSNPQGTQETQYF
J: TRBJ2-5
V: TRBV5-1
length: 15
size: NA
D: NA

DNA: TGTGCCAGTAGGCCTGGAGGGAGCACAGATACGCAGTATTTT
CDR3: CASRPGGSTDTQYF
J: TRBJ2-3
V: TRBV19
length: 14
size: few
D: NA